What follows are 19 T cell receptor beta chains derived from one specimen sequenced in a study of blood T cell repertoires in COVID-19. Measured with immunoSEQ multiplex PCR; TCRdb has only the in-frame clones, and not every one. Of a few hundred thousand clones listed, approximately 86% are singletons. What was sequenced was peripheral blood. All receptors derive from a human donor with COVID-19, enrolled during active disease. The donor label of this sample is uncertain.

The gene calls are TRBV5-1 and TRBJ2-7, with D possibly being TRBD1 (5 bases). Per the germline V gene, CDR1 is SGHRS and CDR2 is YFSETQ. The CDR3 runs to 12 residues. Trimming shortened V by 2 bases and J by 3 bases, and 6 bases separated the two germline ends. DNA of the CDR3: TGCGCCAGCAGCTTACAGGACTACGAGCAGTACTTC. Amino acids: CASSLQDYEQYF.

The rearrangement uses TRBV28 and TRBJ1-2; D is ambiguous. V lost 1 base, J lost 6 bases, and 15 bases lay in between. The germline CDR1 and CDR2 sequences are MDHEN and SYDVKM. The CDR3 length is 15 residues. The CDR3 DNA reads as TGTGCCAGCAGTTTATTCCTCGAGACACGAGATGGCTACACCTTC. Its translation is CASSLFLETRDGYTF.

This rearrangement joins TRBV2 to TRBJ2-3, with D maybe TRBD1 (5 bases). The CDR3 length is 14 residues. With 2 bases removed from V and 3 bases from J, the gap between germline ends came to 9 bases. Per germline, CDR1 SNHLY and CDR2 FYNNEI. CDR3 sequence (DNA): TGTGCCAGCAGTGAACAGGGTCGGACAGATACGCAGTATTTT. Residues: CASSEQGRTDTQYF.

The chain uses TRBV5-1 and TRBJ1-2, with D perhaps TRBD1 (6 bases). The CDR3 length is 16 residues. Between the trimmed V and J ends, which lost 3 bases and 0 bases, there was a span of 15 bases. The germline gives CDR1 SGHRS, CDR2 YFSETQ. CDR3 region: CASSSYTGSANYGYTF. The DNA of the CDR3 is TGCGCCAGCAGCTCCTACACAGGGTCGGCTAACTATGGCTACACCTTC.

There are a few counts of this clone. The chain recombines TRBV27 with TRBJ2-3, with 7 nucleotides matching TRBD1. Germline CDR1 is MNHEY and CDR2 is SMNVEV (reference sequence). The V and J ends lost 6 bases and 2 bases, in that order; junction bases with no gene match: 17. The length of the CDR3 is 18 residues. The CDR3 bases are TGTGCCAGCAGCAACAAGGGCAGGGGACAGAGAAACACAGATACGCAGTATTTT. Translating gives CASSNKGRGQRNTDTQYF.

The V call is TRBV5-1, the J call TRBJ1-2; D may be TRBD1 (6 bases). The CDR3 loop spans 16 amino acids. V was pared by 0 bases and J by 2 bases, with 14 bases between. Germline CDR1 and CDR2: SGHRS and YFSETQ. CDR3: CASSLGTVDVNYGYTF. Here the CDR3 DNA reads TGCGCCAGCAGCTTGGGGACAGTAGACGTAAACTATGGCTACACCTTC.

This CDR3 is CASSFRKGASPYEQYF. DNA of the CDR3: TGTGCCAGCAGTTTCCGGAAGGGGGCGAGTCCATACGAGCAGTACTTC. V and J are TRBV27 and TRBJ2-7, with 7 bases lining up with TRBD1. The V and J ends lost 3 bases and 4 bases, in that order; junction bases with no gene match: 12. From germline, CDR1 is MNHEY and CDR2 SMNVEV (reference sequence). The CDR3 runs to 16 residues.

This clone has a single count. The CDR3 here is CASSVGGDTGQPQHF. As DNA, the CDR3 is TGTGCCAGCAGCGTAGGAGGGGACACAGGGCAGCCCCAGCATTTT. V and J are TRBV9 and TRBJ1-5; D perhaps matches TRBD1 (6 bases). Germline V gives CDR1 SGDLS, CDR2 YYNGEE. The CDR3 contains 15 residues. Between the trimmed V and J ends, which lost 0 bases and 7 bases, there was a span of 14 bases.

The rearrangement links TRBV11-2 to TRBJ2-7; D is perhaps TRBD1 (5 bases). Germline assignment: CDR1 SGHAT and CDR2 FQNNGV. With 0 bases removed from V and 6 bases from J, the gap between germline ends came to 18 bases. The CDR3 spans 16 residues. For the CDR3, the DNA is TGTGCCAGCAGCTTAGATCTGGCCGATCTGGGGCGCGAGCAGTACTTC. Translation gives CASSLDLADLGREQYF.

The V call is TRBV7-9, the J call TRBJ1-2, with D unresolved. There are 13 residues in the CDR3. The V and J ends lost 1 base and 4 bases respectively, with 7 bases between them. Germline V gives CDR1 SEHNR, CDR2 FQNEAQ (reference sequence). For the CDR3, the DNA is TGTGCCAGCAGCTTAGACGGTCCCTATGGCTACACCTTC. Amino acids: CASSLDGPYGYTF.

V is TRBV9 and J is TRBJ1-6; the D gene is possibly TRBD1 (5 bases). V dropped 4 bases and J dropped 7 bases, with 15 bases sitting between them. CDR1 is SGDLS and CDR2 is YYNGEE in the germline V gene. This CDR3 spans 15 amino acids. For the CDR3, the DNA is TGTGCCAGCAGCTCCAGCGGGGGATTAAATTCACCCCTCCACTTT. It yields the protein CASSSSGGLNSPLHF.

V usage is TRBV7-2 and J usage is TRBJ2-7; the D gene is possibly TRBD2 (5 bases). Trimming stripped 0 bases from V and 2 bases from J, with 8 bases between. Germline lookup yields CDR1 SGHTA and CDR2 FQGNSA. CDR3 length: 14 residues. The CDR3 sequence: CASSLAGGTYEQYF. As DNA, the CDR3 is TGTGCCAGCAGCTTAGCAGGAGGAACCTACGAGCAGTACTTC. Filled out from reference TRBV7-2 and TRBJ2-7, the complete variable domain reads GAGVSQSPSNKVTEKGKDVELRCDPISGHTALYWYRQSLGQGLEFLIYFQGNSAPDKSGLPSDRFSAERTGGSVSTLTIQRTQQEDSAVYLCASSLAGGTYEQYFGPGTRLTVT.

This clone was detected only a few times. The chain has TRBV19 and TRBJ1-2; 9 nucleotides line up with TRBD1. Germline V lookup: CDR1 LNHDA, CDR2 SQIVND (reference sequence). Germline trimming cut 3 bases from V and 11 bases from J; bases unmatched to any gene: 7. The CDR3 totals 13 residues. The CDR3 DNA sequence: TGTGCCAGTAGTATGCTCGGACAGGGGAGGTACACCTTC. This codes for CASSMLGQGRYTF.

The chain couples TRBV10-3 to TRBJ2-1; 8 bases match TRBD2. This CDR3 region has 15 residues. The trim removed 11 bases at V and 9 bases at J, leaving 18 bases unmatched. Looked up from germline, CDR1 is ENHRY and CDR2 is SYGVKD. The CDR3 is CAASLGLGGVSEQFF. The CDR3 coding sequence is TGTGCCGCATCCCTGGGACTAGGCGGTGTTAGTGAGCAGTTCTTC.

This chain uses TRBV5-1 with TRBJ2-1; TRBD2 matches at 16 bases. V shed 3 bases, J shed 8 bases, and the junction held 8 bases outside the gene matches. The CDR3 consists of 17 residues. The germline V gene has CDR1 SGHRS and CDR2 YFSETQ. CDR3 region: CASSSGTSGRAKDEQFF. The CDR3 bases are TGCGCCAGCAGCTCGGGGACTAGCGGGAGGGCCAAAGATGAGCAGTTCTTC.

Here the CDR3 DNA reads TGCGCCAGCAGCTTGGAGCGGACAGGGGGCGCGGGGGAGCAGTACTTC. This encodes CASSLERTGGAGEQYF. The genes are TRBV5-1 and TRBJ2-7; TRBD1 matches at 11 bases. CDR1 and CDR2 from the germline V gene are SGHRS and YFSETQ. Trimming cost V 0 bases and J 7 bases; bases outside gene matches: 9. This CDR3 is built from 16 residues.

Comments on this clone: The sample carries other DNA sequences with the same CDR3. The chain uses TRBV5-1 and TRBJ2-5; 8 bases align to TRBD2. Per germline, CDR1 SGHRS and CDR2 YFSETQ. The CDR3 covers 14 residues. Trimming cost V 0 bases and J 4 bases; bases outside gene matches: 2. The CDR3 here is CASSLGLAGETQYF. CDR3 bases: TGCGCCAGCAGCTTGGGGCTAGCGGGAGAGACCCAGTACTTC. The full variable domain, with the rest looked up from reference TRBV5-1 and TRBJ2-5, is KAGVTQTPRYLIKTRGQQVTLSCSPISGHRSVSWYQQTPGQGLQFLFEYFSETQRNKGNFPGRFSGRQFSNSRSEMNVSTLELGDSALYLCASSLGLAGETQYFGPGTRLLVL.

The rearrangement joins TRBV11-2 to TRBJ2-7; the match to TRBD1 covers 9 bases. CDR3 length: 13 residues. CDR1 and CDR2 from the germline V gene are SGHAT and FQNNGV. Trimming cost V 4 bases and J 6 bases; bases outside gene matches: 4. The CDR3 reads CASSSTGGSEQYF. DNA of the CDR3: TGTGCCAGCAGCTCGACAGGGGGAAGCGAGCAGTACTTC.

As for this clone: This specimen includes other DNA sequences encoding the same CDR3. Written as DNA, the CDR3 is TGTGCCAGCAGCTTTTCGGGGGACTATGGCTACACCTTC. Translation gives CASSFSGDYGYTF. The chain carries TRBV7-2 and TRBJ1-2; D is possibly TRBD1 (5 bases). With 3 bases removed from V and 3 bases from J, the gap between germline ends came to 8 bases. The CDR3 is made up of 13 amino acids. Germline CDR1 reads SGHTA; CDR2 reads FQGNSA.